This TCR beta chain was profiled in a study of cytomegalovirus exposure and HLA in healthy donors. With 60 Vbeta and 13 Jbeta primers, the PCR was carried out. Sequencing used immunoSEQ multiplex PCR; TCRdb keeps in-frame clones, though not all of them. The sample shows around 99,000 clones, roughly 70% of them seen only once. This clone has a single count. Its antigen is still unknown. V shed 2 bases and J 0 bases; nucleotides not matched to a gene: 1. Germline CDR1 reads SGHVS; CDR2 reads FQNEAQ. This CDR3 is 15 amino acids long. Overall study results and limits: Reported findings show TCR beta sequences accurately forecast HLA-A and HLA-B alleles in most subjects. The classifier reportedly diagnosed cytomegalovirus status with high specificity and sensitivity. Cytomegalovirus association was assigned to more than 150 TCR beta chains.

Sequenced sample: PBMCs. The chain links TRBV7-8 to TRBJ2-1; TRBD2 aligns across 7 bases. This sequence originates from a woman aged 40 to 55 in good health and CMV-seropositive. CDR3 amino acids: CASSLWGGSYNEQFF. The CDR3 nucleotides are TGTGCCAGCAGCTTATGGGGGGGCTCCTACAATGAGCAGTTCTTC. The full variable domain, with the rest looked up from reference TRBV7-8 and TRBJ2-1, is GAGVSQSPRYKVAKRGQDVALRCDPISGHVSLFWYQQALGQGPEFLTYFQNEAQLDKSGLPSDRFFAERPEGSVSTLKIQRTQQEDSAVYLCASSLWGGSYNEQFFGPGTRLTVL.